This T cell receptor (beta chain) was sequenced during a study of cytomegalovirus exposure and HLA in healthy donors. The PCR contained 60 Vbeta and 13 Jbeta primers. Only in-frame clones appear in the TCRdb table, and some are missing; sequencing was by immunoSEQ multiplex PCR. This sample's table has about 72,000 clones. This TCR came from a man in his forties or fifties in good health and CMV-seropositive. What was sequenced was PBMCs.

The CDR3 nucleotides read TGTGCCAGCAGTTTGCCGGGACAGGGGATACTTGGCTACACCTTC. Protein: CASSLPGQGILGYTF. The chain uses TRBV6-5 and TRBJ1-2; TRBD1 agrees at 10 bases. J was trimmed by 7 bases and V by 4 bases; bases with no gene match: 9. The CDR3 runs 15 residues. CDR1 is MNHEY, CDR2 SVGAGI, per germline.